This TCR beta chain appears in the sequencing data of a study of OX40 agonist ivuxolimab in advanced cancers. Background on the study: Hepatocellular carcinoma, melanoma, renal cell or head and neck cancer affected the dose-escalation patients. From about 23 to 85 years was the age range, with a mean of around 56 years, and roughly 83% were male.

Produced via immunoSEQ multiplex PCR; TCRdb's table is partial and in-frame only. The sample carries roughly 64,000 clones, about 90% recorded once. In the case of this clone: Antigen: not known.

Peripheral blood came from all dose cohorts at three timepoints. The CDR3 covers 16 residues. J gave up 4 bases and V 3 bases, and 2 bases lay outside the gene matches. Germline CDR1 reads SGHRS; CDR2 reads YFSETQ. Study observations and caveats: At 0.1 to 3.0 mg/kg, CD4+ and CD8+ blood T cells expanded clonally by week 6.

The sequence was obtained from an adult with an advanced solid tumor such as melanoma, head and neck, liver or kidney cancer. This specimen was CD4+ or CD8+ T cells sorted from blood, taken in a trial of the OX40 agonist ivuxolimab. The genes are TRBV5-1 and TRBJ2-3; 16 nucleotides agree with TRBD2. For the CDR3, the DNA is TGCGCCAGCAGCTCGGGACTAGCGGGAGGGGCAGATACGCAGTATTTT. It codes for CASSSGLAGGADTQYF.